Described below is a single T cell receptor (beta chain) sequence and its context. Its specificity is not known. These data are taken from a study of CD8+ T cells in alopecia areata. Study-level findings and limits: Higher clonality was seen in lesional scalp than in normal scalp, especially in alopecia totalis/universalis. Possibly because of HLA-related factors, TCR sharing was less clear across patients than in mice.

Sorting of PBMCs yielded the CD4+ and CD8+ T cells. CDR1 is MDHEN and CDR2 is SYDVKM in the germline V gene. This CDR3 has 12 amino acids. V shed 11 bases, J shed 4 bases, and the junction held 5 bases outside the gene matches. Following extraction, RNA underwent reverse transcription to cDNA, which served as the sequencing template. TCRdb's table, derived via immunoSEQ multiplex PCR, lists solely in-frame clones and lacks some. The sample yields 90,000 to 150,000 clones, 55% to 65% seen once. Source material: CD4+ T cells sorted from blood. This TCR was sampled from a human donor in good health. V is TRBV28 and J is TRBJ2-7; 10 bases are a match to TRBD1. CDR3 nucleotide sequence: TGTGCCTCAAGACAGGGGGCTTACGAGCAGTACTTC. This encodes CASRQGAYEQYF. The complete variable domain, with remaining parts taken from reference TRBV28 and TRBJ2-7, reads DVKVTQSSRYLVKRTGEKVFLECVQDMDHENMFWYRQDPGLGLRLIYFSYDVKMKEKGDIPEGYSVSREKKERFSLILESASTNQTSMYLCASRQGAYEQYFGPGTRLTVT.